This is a list of T cell receptor beta chains from one sample in a study of CD8+CD57+ T cells in acquired aplastic anemia. One entry per CDR3 protein, called by TCRdb with MiXCR from the reads. The sample shows roughly 130,000 distinct CDR3 sequences, 48% of them seen only once. Material: sorted CD4+, CD8+, or CD8+CD57+ T cells (not recorded which) from PBMCs. These receptors originate from a human donor in good health, serving as a control. CDR3s include the opening cysteine and the closing phenylalanine or tryptophan. A D gene is named only where the DNA matches it firmly. Rows give clone size only sometimes, using once, few, many, or a class for an expanded clone.

many,-,TRBJ1-2,TRBV15,TGTGCCACCAGCAGAGCACGGGGAACTAACTATGGCTACACCTTC,CATSRARGTNYGYTF
-,TRBD1,TRBJ1-6,TRBV9,TGTGCCAGCAGCGTAGGGGACAGAATCAATTCACCCCTCCACTTT,CASSVGDRINSPLHF
-,TRBD1,TRBJ1-1,TRBV19,TGTGCCAGTAGTATCTCCCGGACAGGGAACACTGAAGCTTTCTTT,CASSISRTGNTEAFF
many,TRBD2,TRBJ2-5,TRBV15,TGTGCCACCAGCAGAGATCCAAGCGGGGGAGACCAAGAGACCCAGTACTTC,CATSRDPSGGDQETQYF
-,TRBD2,TRBJ2-5,TRBV14,TGTGCCAGCAGCTTTTTCACTAGCGGGGGGGCCCGGGAGACCCAGTACTTC,CASSFFTSGGARETQYF
many,TRBD1,TRBJ2-7,TRBV20-1,TGCAGTGCTAGAGATGGGACAGGGCTCGAGCAGTACTTC,CSARDGTGLEQYF
-,TRBD2,TRBJ2-3,TRBV24-1,TGTGCCACCAGTGCCCTGGGACTAGCGGTGGGCACAGATACGCAGTATTTT,CATSALGLAVGTDTQYF
many,TRBD1,TRBJ1-1,TRBV18,TGTGCCAGCTCACCCGGACAGGGGAGGACTGAAGCTTTCTTT,CASSPGQGRTEAFF
few,TRBD1,TRBJ2-7,TRBV18,TGTGCCAGCTCACCAGGACAGGATACCTACGAGCAGTACTTC,CASSPGQDTYEQYF
-,-,TRBJ2-2,TRBV19,TGTGCCAGTAGTATAGTCGCCACCGGGGAGCTGTTTTTT,CASSIVATGELFF
many,-,TRBJ1-1,TRBV20-1,TGCAGTGCTAGAGATACCCCGGGACGGATAAACACTGAAGCTTTCTTT,CSARDTPGRINTEAFF
few,TRBD1,TRBJ1-2,TRBV2,TGTGCCAGCAATCGAGGGGGCAATAACTATGGCTACACCTTC,CASNRGGNNYGYTF
many,-,TRBJ2-5,TRBV7-9,TGTGCCAGCAGCCCCAACTCCTGGCAGCAAGAGACCCAGTACTTC,CASSPNSWQQETQYF
-,-,TRBJ1-6,TRBV7-4,TGTGCCAGCAGTCCCCGACTGACCCTCGCCTCTAATTCACCCCTCCACTTT,CASSPRLTLASNSPLHF
-,TRBD1,TRBJ1-2,TRBV6-1,TGTGCCAGCAGTGAAGACTTAGGGACAGGGGGGAGGTACACCTTC,CASSEDLGTGGRYTF
medium-sized,-,TRBJ2-7,TRBV7-2,TGTGCCAGCAGCTTAAGCGGCTACGAGCAGTACTTC,CASSLSGYEQYF
-,TRBD2,TRBJ2-3,TRBV20-1,TGCAGTGCTAGATATAGCGGGGGAGGTGGAACAGATACGCAGTATTTT,CSARYSGGGGTDTQYF
-,-,TRBJ2-1,TRBV11-2,TGTGCCAGCAGCACCGTTAATTACATGGGACGGGGTGGGAATGAGCAGTTCTTC,CASSTVNYMGRGGNEQFF
many,-,TRBJ2-7,TRBV4-3,TGCGCCAGCAGCCAAGCCCCGGGGTACGAGCAGTACTTC,CASSQAPGYEQYF
many,TRBD1,TRBJ2-5,TRBV6-1,TGTGCCAGCAGGACAGGGGGCTGGGAGACCCAGTACTTC,CASRTGGWETQYF
-,-,TRBJ2-3,TRBV26,TGTGCCAGCAGTTCCGGGTTGGGGACTAGCGGGGGGTTCACAGATACGCAGTATTTT,CASSSGLGTSGGFTDTQYF
-,-,TRBJ2-7,TRBV11-3,TGTGCCAGCAGCTCAGGTTCGACAGGCCGCGAGCAGTACTTC,CASSSGSTGREQYF
many,TRBD2,TRBJ2-5,TRBV24-1,TGTGCCACCAGGATGCTAGCGGGGGGAAAAGAGACCCAGTACTTC,CATRMLAGGKETQYF
-,-,TRBJ1-6,TRBV15,TGTGCCACCAGGTACCTCCGGGATTCACCCCTCCACTTT,CATRYLRDSPLHF
many,TRBD2,TRBJ2-3,TRBV6-1,TGTGCCAGCAATACGCATAGCGGGGGAAGCACAGATACGCAGTATTTT,CASNTHSGGSTDTQYF
many,-,TRBJ2-6,TRBV5-1,TGCGCCAGCAGCTTGGTTGGTGGGGCCAACGTCCTGACTTTC,CASSLVGGANVLTF
-,TRBD1,TRBJ1-1,TRBV19,TGTGCCAGTACTGCCGACAGGGGCGGCACTGAAGCTTTCTTT,CASTADRGGTEAFF
many,-,TRBJ1-1,TRBV5-1,TGCGCCAGCAGCTTGGATGCTCTATCAGAAGCTTTCTTT,CASSLDALSEAFF
-,TRBD1,TRBJ1-3,TRBV5-1,TGCGCCAGCAGCACCCGACAGGGGACGGCTGGAAACACCATATATTTT,CASSTRQGTAGNTIYF
many,-,TRBJ2-3,TRBV30,TGTGCCTGGAGACGAACAGATACGCAGTATTTT,CAWRRTDTQYF
many,-,TRBJ1-4,TRBV5-1,TGCGCCAGCAGCCCCGATCCCCCTGAGGGAAAACTGTTTTTT,CASSPDPPEGKLFF
many,-,TRBJ1-1,TRBV7-2,TGTGCCAGCAGCTCCCCCCCATTTACGAACACTGAAGCTTTCTTT,CASSSPPFTNTEAFF
many,-,TRBJ1-2,TRBV6-2/TRBV6-3,TGTGCCAGCAGTTACTCCCCCCCCGGGACGGACGACTATGGCTACACCTTC,CASSYSPPGTDDYGYTF
many,TRBD2,TRBJ2-3,TRBV19,TGTGCCAGTAGTATGAGGATGACTAGCGCAAATACGCAGTATTTT,CASSMRMTSANTQYF
-,-,TRBJ2-3,TRBV24-1,TGTGCCACCAGTGACCTGCCCCGGGGTACGCAGTATTTT,CATSDLPRGTQYF
-,-,TRBJ1-6,TRBV10-3,TGTGCCAGCAGTGAGCACGGGACCGCTTCACCCCTCCACTTT,CASSEHGTASPLHF
many,-,TRBJ2-7,TRBV7-8,TGTGCCAGCAGCTTAGGGATCTCATACGAGCAGTACTTC,CASSLGISYEQYF
many,TRBD1,TRBJ1-1,TRBV20-1,TGCAGTGCTAGGGCCAACAGGGGAAGGAACACTGAAGCTTTCTTT,CSARANRGRNTEAFF
-,-,TRBJ1-3,TRBV15,TGTGCCACCAGCAGAGTAGGGTCCCGCTCTGGAAACACCATATATTTT,CATSRVGSRSGNTIYF
many,-,TRBJ1-2,TRBV5-1,TGCGCCAGCAGCTTGGTAGTGGATCCTAACTATGGCTACACCTTC,CASSLVVDPNYGYTF
-,TRBD2,TRBJ2-3,TRBV11-2,TGTGCCAGCAGCTTGACTAGCGGGGGGGTTGGCACAGATACGCAGTATTTT,CASSLTSGGVGTDTQYF
-,TRBD1,TRBJ1-5,TRBV10-3,TGTGCCATCAGCGGACAGGGGATTAGGCAGCCCCAGCATTTT,CAISGQGIRQPQHF
-,TRBD1,TRBJ1-5,TRBV18,TGTGCCAGCTCGCCACTGGGACAGGGAAACAATCAGCCCCAGCATTTT,CASSPLGQGNNQPQHF